This T cell receptor beta chain was obtained from a study of chemoradiotherapy in HPV16-positive cancers (dated by TCRdb to 2021 to 2024). Notes on the research overall: Candidate HPV-specific T-cell clones and common TCR motifs were defined by functional T-cell assays performed on cells from two HPV16-positive patients. The study set out to ask whether T-cell immunity against the HPV oncoproteins E6 and E7 changes over the course of chemoradiotherapy and whether that immunity affects survival. TCR repertoires from roughly 93 patients with HPV-related cancers were then used to track the candidate HPV-specific TCRs and motifs.

Library generation was performed with the immunoSEQ multiplex PCR assay. Sourced from immuneACCESS, this table was stored by TCRdb with only in-frame sequences that have V and J called. A share of the clones is absent; for the studies checked, an unresolved V gene accounts for under half, and the remainder has no known explanation. The sample table lists 4,000 to 6,500 clones, around three quarters of them with a count of one. Roughly a sixth of the sample belongs to the ten largest clones. This clone has only a few counts. The antigen it binds to is not known. Nothing much larger sits one base from this clone, and base qualities are not available. Repertoires were sampled repeatedly over the course of chemoradiotherapy, so clonal expansion could be followed in the tumor microenvironment. V sheds 5 bases and J sheds 1 base, leaving 13 bases between their ends. CDR1 and CDR2, per the germline V gene, are MRHNA and SNTAGT. The CDR3 contains 15 residues, cysteine and phenylalanine counted. CDR3 DNA is the only sequence kept; it has 45 bases, read in frame from the first base.

General conclusions and limits of the study: Only two HPV16-positive patients were used to derive the functional definition of HPV-specific T cells, and the survival association was reported for HPV16-positive patients. In HPV16-positive patients, expansion of HPV-responsive T cells during chemoradiotherapy was associated with improved recurrence-free survival. Expansion of candidate HPV-specific clones and E7-related TCR motifs was observed in the tumor microenvironment during treatment, whereas no such expansion was observed for non-HPV-specific T cells.

This sequence originates from a human donor with HPV-associated anogenital cancer. The chain is made from TRBV6-4 and TRBJ2-3; TRBD2 could be the D gene, as 6 bases match. Sequencing was performed on tumor tissue, taken from a patient who underwent chemoradiotherapy. The CDR3 is CASSPEPGGTDTQYF. The DNA sequence is as follows: TGTGCCAGCAGTCCCGAACCGGGGGGCACAGATACGCAGTATTTT.